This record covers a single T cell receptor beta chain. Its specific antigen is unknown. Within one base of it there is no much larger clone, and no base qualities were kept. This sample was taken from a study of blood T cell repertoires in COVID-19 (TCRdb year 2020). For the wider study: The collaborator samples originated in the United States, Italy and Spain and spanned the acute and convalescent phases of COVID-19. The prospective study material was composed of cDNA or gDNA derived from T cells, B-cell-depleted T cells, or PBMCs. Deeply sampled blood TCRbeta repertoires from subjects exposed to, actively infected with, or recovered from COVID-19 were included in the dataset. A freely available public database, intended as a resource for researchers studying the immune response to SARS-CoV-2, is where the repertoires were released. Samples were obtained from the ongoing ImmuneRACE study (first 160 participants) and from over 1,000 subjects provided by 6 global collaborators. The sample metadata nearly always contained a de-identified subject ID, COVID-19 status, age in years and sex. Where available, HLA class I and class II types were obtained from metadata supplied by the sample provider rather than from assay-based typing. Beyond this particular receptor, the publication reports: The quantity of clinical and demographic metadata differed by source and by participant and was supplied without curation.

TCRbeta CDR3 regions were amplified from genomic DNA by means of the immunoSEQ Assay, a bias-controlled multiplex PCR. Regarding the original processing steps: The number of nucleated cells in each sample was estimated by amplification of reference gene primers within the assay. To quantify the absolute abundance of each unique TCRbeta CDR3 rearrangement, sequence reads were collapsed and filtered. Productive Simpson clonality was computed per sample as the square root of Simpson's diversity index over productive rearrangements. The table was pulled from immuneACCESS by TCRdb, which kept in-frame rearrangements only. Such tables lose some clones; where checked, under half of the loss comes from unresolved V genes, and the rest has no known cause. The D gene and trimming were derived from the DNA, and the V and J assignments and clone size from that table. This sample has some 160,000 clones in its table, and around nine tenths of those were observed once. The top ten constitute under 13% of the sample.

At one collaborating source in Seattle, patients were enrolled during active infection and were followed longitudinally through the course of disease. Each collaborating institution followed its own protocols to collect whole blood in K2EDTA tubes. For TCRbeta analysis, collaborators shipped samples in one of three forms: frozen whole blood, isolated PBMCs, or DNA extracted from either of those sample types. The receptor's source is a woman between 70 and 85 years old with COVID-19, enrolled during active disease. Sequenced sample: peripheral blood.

The nucleotides are TGCGCCAGCAGCTTGCAGGGGCCTTGGGCTAATGAAAAACTGTTTTTT. Its protein is CASSLQGPWANEKLFF. Here the chain combines TRBV5-1 and TRBJ1-4; D gene: possibly TRBD1, on 6 matching bases. In the germline V gene, CDR1 corresponds to SGHRS and CDR2 to YFSETQ. Between the V and J ends, shortened by 1 base and 3 bases respectively, the junction contains 13 bases. Spanning cysteine to phenylalanine, the CDR3 consists of 16 amino acids. The only DNA kept is the CDR3, 48 bases in frame from the first base.